This TCR beta chain came from a study of T cell repertoires in cytomegalovirus infection. Across the whole study: Both CMV infection and a matching HLA type were indicated by public TCR beta signatures.

TCRdb recomputed calls from the reads with MiXCR, one row per CDR3 protein. The sample includes roughly 700,000 distinct CDR3 sequences, around 32% of them seen just once. Trimming took off 5 bases at V and 4 bases at J, with 14 bases between the two ends. The germline V gene encodes CDR1 SEHNR and CDR2 FQNEAQ (reference sequence). This CDR3 is built from 14 residues. Remarks on this clonotype: No antigen is known for it.

This specimen consisted of cultured PBMCs, obtained from culture after CMV antigen stimulation. The TCR comes from a human donor in good health (CMV status not recorded). Some clones in this sample may be carry-over from other donors' samples. The V gene is TRBV7-9, the J gene TRBJ2-5, with D possibly matching TRBD1 (6 bases). The CDR3: CASSARGIGETQYF. DNA for the CDR3: TGTGCCAGCAGCGCGAGGGGGATTGGAGAGACCCAGTACTTC.